This is a list of T cell receptor beta chains from one sample in a study of blood T cell repertoires in COVID-19. Produced via immunoSEQ multiplex PCR; TCRdb's table is partial and in-frame only. The sample lists more than 400,000 clones, 70% to 90% occurring once. Material for sequencing was peripheral blood. These receptors originate from a human donor in a cohort sampled during active COVID-19. Each CDR3 is given with its conserved first and last residue. A D gene is named only where the DNA matches it firmly. Expanded clones are given a class, and other clones once, few, many or no size at all.

V: TRBV2
D: -
J: TRBJ2-3
size: few
CDR3: CASSAKDTQYF
DNA: TGTGCCAGCAGTGCCAAAGATACGCAGTATTTT

V: TRBV6-2/TRBV6-3
D: TRBD2
J: TRBJ2-1
size: -
CDR3: CASSLAGGFRDEQFF
DNA: TGTGCCAGCAGCCTCGCGGGGGGCTTCAGGGATGAGCAGTTCTTC

V: TRBV7-9
D: TRBD2
J: TRBJ2-1
size: once
CDR3: CASSLKGGAPVF
DNA: TGTGCCAGCAGCTTAAAGGGAGGGGCACCGGTCTTC

V: TRBV30
D: TRBD1
J: TRBJ1-2
size: -
CDR3: CAWRYPGQGVPYGYTF
DNA: TGTGCCTGGAGATATCCGGGACAGGGCGTCCCCTATGGCTACACCTTC

V: TRBV4-2
D: TRBD2
J: TRBJ2-7
size: -
CDR3: CASSQETTAGGRMEQYF
DNA: TGTGCCAGCAGCCAAGAAACCACGGCGGGAGGGAGAATGGAGCAGTACTTC

V: TRBV5-4
D: -
J: TRBJ1-2
size: -
CDR3: CASSTSLTDPYGYTF
DNA: TGTGCCAGCAGCACTTCCTTGACAGACCCTTACGGCTACACCTTC

V: TRBV30
D: TRBD2
J: TRBJ2-1
size: -
CDR3: CAWDGTSGNEQFF
DNA: TGTGCCTGGGACGGGACTAGCGGGAACGAGCAGTTCTTC

V: TRBV11-2
D: TRBD2
J: TRBJ2-5
size: few
CDR3: CASSLGGVLAGELQETQYF
DNA: TGTGCCAGCAGCTTAGGAGGGGTACTAGCGGGAGAGCTCCAAGAGACCCAGTACTTC

V: TRBV6-2/TRBV6-3
D: TRBD2
J: TRBJ2-2
size: -
CDR3: CASSYSKNLAGGRTGELFF
DNA: TGTGCCAGCAGTTACTCGAAGAACCTAGCGGGAGGGCGGACCGGGGAGCTGTTTTTT

V: TRBV12-5
D: TRBD1
J: TRBJ1-1
size: few
CDR3: CASGKTGENEAFF
DNA: TGTGCTAGTGGGAAGACAGGGGAAAATGAAGCTTTCTTT

V: TRBV5-1
D: TRBD1
J: TRBJ2-7
size: -
CDR3: CASSPGQVYEQYF
DNA: TGCGCCAGCAGCCCGGGACAGGTCTACGAGCAGTACTTC

V: TRBV9
D: -
J: TRBJ1-5
size: -
CDR3: CASSATGAGNTQPQHF
DNA: TGTGCCAGCAGCGCTACCGGAGCGGGAAACACTCAGCCCCAGCATTTT

V: TRBV5-1
D: -
J: TRBJ1-4
size: -
CDR3: CASSPQQWGANEKLFF
DNA: TGCGCCAGCAGCCCCCAGCAGTGGGGGGCTAATGAAAAACTGTTTTTT

V: TRBV10-3
D: -
J: TRBJ1-5
size: -
CDR3: CAISGDRSTNPQHF
DNA: TGTGCCATCAGCGGTGACAGATCCACGAACCCCCAGCATTTT

V: TRBV3-1/TRBV3-2
D: TRBD2
J: TRBJ2-5
size: -
CDR3: CASSPGLAGAKTQYF
DNA: TGTGCCAGCAGCCCGGGACTAGCGGGAGCAAAGACCCAGTACTTC

V: TRBV5-1
D: TRBD1
J: TRBJ2-4
size: -
CDR3: CASSKDGTGSAKNIQYF
DNA: TGCGCCAGCAGCAAAGACGGGACAGGGTCTGCCAAAAACATTCAGTACTTC

V: TRBV6-5
D: -
J: TRBJ2-3
size: -
CDR3: CASRLGGGDTQYF
DNA: TGTGCCAGCAGGCTGGGGGGAGGAGATACGCAGTATTTT

V: TRBV5-6
D: TRBD1
J: TRBJ1-4
size: -
CDR3: CASSTTQGLSGKLFF
DNA: TGTGCCAGCAGCACTACACAGGGGCTCTCAGGAAAACTGTTTTTT

V: TRBV4-2
D: -
J: TRBJ2-5
size: -
CDR3: CASSSGRTETQYF
DNA: TGTGCCAGCAGCTCGGGAAGGACAGAGACCCAGTACTTC

V: TRBV9
D: -
J: TRBJ1-3
size: -
CDR3: CASSVDTHSISGNTIYF
DNA: TGTGCCAGCAGCGTAGATACCCACTCCATCTCTGGAAACACCATATATTTT

V: TRBV10-3
D: TRBD1
J: TRBJ1-2
size: many
CDR3: CAISPDRLYGYTF
DNA: TGTGCCATCAGTCCGGACAGGTTGTATGGCTACACCTTC

V: TRBV19
D: -
J: TRBJ2-5
size: -
CDR3: CASSIRGETQYF
DNA: TGTGCCAGTAGTATAAGGGGGGAGACCCAGTACTTC

V: TRBV10-3
D: -
J: TRBJ2-3
size: -
CDR3: CATAQRNKDTQYF
DNA: TGTGCCACGGCCCAGCGGAACAAAGATACGCAGTATTTT

V: TRBV6-5
D: -
J: TRBJ2-1
size: -
CDR3: CASSYSGQGSYNEQFF
DNA: TGTGCCAGCAGTTACTCAGGTCAGGGATCCTACAATGAGCAGTTCTTC

V: TRBV19
D: TRBD1
J: TRBJ1-1
size: few
CDR3: CASRDRATEAFF
DNA: TGTGCCAGTAGGGACAGGGCCACTGAAGCTTTCTTT

V: TRBV25-1
D: -
J: TRBJ1-1
size: -
CDR3: CASSAPRGGNTEAFF
DNA: TGTGCCAGCAGTGCACCCCGAGGGGGGAACACTGAAGCTTTCTTT

V: TRBV5-1
D: -
J: TRBJ1-5
size: few
CDR3: CASSPGPTGYQPQHF
DNA: TGCGCCAGCAGCCCCGGGCCAACAGGGTATCAGCCCCAGCATTTT

V: TRBV5-4
D: -
J: TRBJ1-2
size: -
CDR3: CASSLARGGYTF
DNA: TGTGCCAGCAGCTTGGCGCGGGGCGGCTACACCTTC

V: TRBV5-5
D: -
J: TRBJ2-7
size: -
CDR3: CASSLSQGPFYEQYF
DNA: TGTGCCAGCAGCTTGTCTCAGGGCCCTTTCTACGAGCAGTACTTC

V: TRBV6-5
D: -
J: TRBJ1-1
size: -
CDR3: CASSSTAMNTEAFF
DNA: TGTGCCAGCAGTTCGACTGCCATGAACACTGAAGCTTTCTTT

V: TRBV5-1
D: -
J: TRBJ1-5
size: -
CDR3: CASSLDGNQPQHF
DNA: TGCGCCAGCAGCTTGGACGGGAATCAGCCCCAGCATTTT

V: TRBV15
D: TRBD2
J: TRBJ2-1
size: -
CDR3: CATSPSGRARSYNEQFF
DNA: TGTGCCACCAGCCCTAGCGGGAGGGCTCGCTCCTACAATGAGCAGTTCTTC

V: TRBV28
D: -
J: TRBJ1-6
size: -
CDR3: CASSATGGYNSPLHF
DNA: TGTGCCAGCAGTGCGACTGGCGGATATAATTCACCCCTCCACTTT

V: TRBV12-5
D: -
J: TRBJ1-6
size: -
CDR3: CASGLVGGANYNSPLHF
DNA: TGTGCTAGTGGTTTGGTGGGGGGGGCAAACTATAATTCACCCCTCCACTTT

V: TRBV28
D: TRBD1
J: TRBJ2-7
size: -
CDR3: CASSLGQGFREQYF
DNA: TGTGCCAGCAGTTTGGGACAGGGGTTCAGAGAGCAGTACTTC

V: TRBV6-6
D: -
J: TRBJ2-1
size: -
CDR3: CASSLVSEDEQFF
DNA: TGTGCCAGCAGTCTTGTATCGGAGGATGAGCAGTTCTTC

V: TRBV30
D: TRBD1
J: TRBJ2-7
size: -
CDR3: CAWSRDRGSYEQYF
DNA: TGTGCCTGGAGTCGGGACAGGGGCTCCTACGAGCAGTACTTC

V: TRBV7-9
D: -
J: TRBJ2-3
size: -
CDR3: CASLFAGRTDTQYF
DNA: TGTGCCAGCCTCTTTGCGGGACGCACAGATACGCAGTATTTT

V: TRBV4-3
D: TRBD1
J: TRBJ1-1
size: -
CDR3: CASSQPDRESTEAFF
DNA: TGCGCCAGCAGCCAACCGGACAGGGAGAGCACTGAAGCTTTCTTT

V: TRBV6-5
D: TRBD1
J: TRBJ2-5
size: -
CDR3: CASSPQGAIETQYF
DNA: TGTGCCAGCAGTCCACAGGGGGCCATAGAGACCCAGTACTTC

V: TRBV7-9
D: TRBD1
J: TRBJ2-3
size: -
CDR3: CASSRGQGGTDTQYF
DNA: TGTGCCAGCAGCCGGGGACAGGGTGGCACAGATACGCAGTATTTT

V: TRBV2
D: TRBD2
J: TRBJ2-1
size: -
CDR3: CASSDPAGVGNEQFF
DNA: TGTGCCAGCAGTGACCCAGCGGGAGTCGGCAATGAGCAGTTCTTC

V: TRBV4-1
D: -
J: TRBJ1-4
size: -
CDR3: CASSQESVTATNEKLFF
DNA: TGCGCCAGCAGCCAAGAATCAGTGACTGCAACTAATGAAAAACTGTTTTTT